The 8 T cell receptor beta chains in this list originate from one sample, sequenced in a study of T cell responses to AZD1222 COVID-19 vaccine. The protocol was immunoSEQ multiplex PCR, while the TCRdb copy is restricted to in-frame clones and leaves out a portion. The sample holds 66,000 or so clones, more than 75% seen once. This specimen consisted of peripheral blood, obtained on day 0 of AZD1222 vaccination. These TCRs come from an adult in good health.

V and J are TRBV30 and TRBJ1-5, with unresolved D. The CDR3 extends over 14 amino acids. The V and J ends lost 2 bases and 6 bases respectively, with 14 bases between them. The germline V gene encodes CDR1 GTSNPN and CDR2 SVGIG (reference sequence). The CDR3 sequence: CAWSFSFSGQPQHF. CDR3 DNA: TGTGCCTGGAGTTTTTCCTTTTCGGGTCAGCCCCAGCATTTT.

The chain carries TRBV3-1 (or the pseudogene TRBV3-2) and TRBJ2-3; the D gene is possibly TRBD2 (5 bases). V gave up 7 bases and J gave up 0 bases, with 11 bases separating them. In germline, CDR1 is LGHDT, CDR2 YNNKEL (reference sequence). The CDR3 has 14 amino acids. DNA of the CDR3: TGTGCCAGCACCCGGAGGATTAGCACAGATACGCAGTATTTT. It codes for CASTRRISTDTQYF.

The chain employs TRBV28 and TRBJ2-2; the match to TRBD2 covers 7 bases. This CDR3 contains 16 residues. V shed 3 bases and J 3 bases; nucleotides not matched to a gene: 7. Germline-derived CDR1 and CDR2 are MDHEN and SYDVKM. The CDR3 DNA is TGTGCCAGCAGTTTCTCACTAGCGTTGTACACCGGGGAGCTGTTTTTT. It encodes CASSFSLALYTGELFF.

The chain carries TRBV19 and TRBJ2-1, with TRBD2 matching over 9 bases. Per germline, CDR1 LNHDA and CDR2 SQIVND (reference sequence). The CDR3 loop spans 16 amino acids. Trimming at V came to 2 bases and at J to 3 bases, leaving 5 bases not matched to a gene. The CDR3 here is CASSIWRGGVYNEQFF. As DNA, the CDR3 is TGTGCCAGTAGTATATGGCGGGGGGGCGTCTACAATGAGCAGTTCTTC.

V gene TRBV4-1 combines with J gene TRBJ2-7, with TRBD1 identical over 7 bases. The V and J ends lost 0 bases and 1 base, in that order; junction bases with no gene match: 0. Germline CDR1 is MGHRA and CDR2 is YSYEKL. CDR3 length equals 14 residues. The CDR3 protein is CASSQEGQSYEQYF. The CDR3 DNA reads as TGCGCCAGCAGCCAAGAGGGACAGTCCTACGAGCAGTACTTC.

The rearrangement links TRBV28 to TRBJ1-1, with 8 bases fitting TRBD1. Trimming took 9 bases from V and 1 from J; bases not matched to a gene: 7. The germline CDR1 and CDR2 sequences are MDHEN and SYDVKM. The length of the CDR3 is 14 residues. The CDR3 protein is CASRSGGPNTEAFF. The CDR3 region has the DNA TGTGCCAGTAGGTCAGGGGGCCCGAACACTGAAGCTTTCTTT.

This chain uses TRBV19 with TRBJ1-1, with a possible D match to TRBD1 (5 bases). Germline CDR1 LNHDA, CDR2 SQIVND (reference sequence). The CDR3 loop spans 15 amino acids. Trimming removed 7 bases at V and 7 bases at J, with 22 bases between. The CDR3 reads CASNEVVGMGLEAFF. In nucleotides, the CDR3 is TGTGCCAGTAACGAAGTCGTTGGGATGGGACTTGAAGCTTTCTTT.

This chain joins TRBV6-6 and TRBJ2-2; D may be TRBD2 (6 bases). Germline V gene lookup returns CDR1 MNHNY and CDR2 SVGAGI (reference sequence). CDR3 length: 14 amino acids. V lost 0 bases and J 4 bases, leaving 6 bases between the germline ends. The CDR3 coding sequence is TGTGCCAGCAGTTACTCTAGCGGCACCGGGGAGCTGTTTTTT. As protein: CASSYSSGTGELFF.